Listed below are T cell receptor beta chains from one sample, sequenced in a study of response to subunit inactivated influenza vaccine. One entry per CDR3 protein results from TCRdb running MiXCR on the RT-PCR reads. Here the sample spans roughly 700,000 distinct CDR3 sequences, more than 11% being singletons. The sample was PBMCs from blood, taken less than 15 days before vaccination. All receptors derive from a man aged 45-65 years who received an inactivated influenza vaccine. Both conserved end residues are part of each CDR3. A D gene is named only where the DNA matches it firmly. Expanded clones get a size class; other rows say once, few or many, or leave the size out.

-,TRBJ2-5,TRBV6-2/TRBV6-3,-,TGTGCCAGCAGTTACGGGGCGGGACTTAAAGAGACCCAGTACTTC,CASSYGAGLKETQYF
TRBD1,TRBJ2-1,TRBV4-3,few,TGCGCCAGCAGCCCCATAAAGGGACAGGGGTACAATGAGCAGTTCTTC,CASSPIKGQGYNEQFF
-,TRBJ2-7,TRBV11-3,-,TGTGCCAGCAGCCGAAGAGGGGACGGCGAGCAGTACTTC,CASSRRGDGEQYF
-,TRBJ2-3,TRBV5-1,-,TGCGCCAGCAGCTTGTCCGGGCCACACACAGATACGCAGTATTTT,CASSLSGPHTDTQYF
-,TRBJ2-6,TRBV20-1,few,TGCAGTGCTATGGTGGGGGGCAGCTCTGGGGCCAACGTCCTGACTTTC,CSAMVGGSSGANVLTF
-,TRBJ2-3,TRBV25-1,-,TGTGCCAGCAGTGAATATGGCCTAGCGTCCAGCACAGATACGCAGTATTTT,CASSEYGLASSTDTQYF
-,TRBJ2-5,TRBV20-1,few,TGCAGTGCTACGGGGGCCCAAGAGACCCAGTACTTC,CSATGAQETQYF
-,TRBJ1-1,TRBV7-2,few,TGTGCCAGCAGGATATGGGGGGAGGTGGAGGCAGCTTTCTTT,CASRIWGEVEAAFF
TRBD2,TRBJ2-5,TRBV12-3/TRBV12-4,few,TGTGCCAGCGCCCGAGGCGGGAGCGAGACCCAGTACTTC,CASARGGSETQYF
-,TRBJ2-2,TRBV29-1,-,TGCAGCGTTGGACAGGCCCCCGGGGAGCTGTTTTTT,CSVGQAPGELFF
TRBD2,TRBJ2-1,TRBV12-3/TRBV12-4,few,TGTGCCAGCAGTTTACTAGCGGGGGGACGAAACAATGAGCAGTTCTTC,CASSLLAGGRNNEQFF
TRBD2,TRBJ2-1,TRBV14,few,TGTGCCAGCAGCCAAGCGATCCGACTAGCGGGTTTTACCTACAATGAGCAGTTCTTC,CASSQAIRLAGFTYNEQFF
-,TRBJ2-1,TRBV3-1,few,TGTGCCAGCAGCCCCTCAGCGGGCCCGCAGTTCTTC,CASSPSAGPQFF
-,TRBJ2-1,TRBV4-2,-,TGTGCCAGCAGCCAAGAAGGACCCCCCTACAATGAGCAGTTCTTC,CASSQEGPPYNEQFF
-,TRBJ2-5,TRBV12-3/TRBV12-4,once,TGTGCCAGCAGCAATAGGCTAGGCTTTTCCGAGACCCAGTACTTC,CASSNRLGFSETQYF
-,TRBJ2-7,TRBV27,-,TGTGCCAGCAGTTTATCTGCCGTGGGGAACTACGAGCAGTACTTC,CASSLSAVGNYEQYF
TRBD2,TRBJ2-1,TRBV4-2,-,TGTGCCAGCAGCCAAGATTCAGGGGCTAGCGGGGGCTATGAGCAGTTCTTC,CASSQDSGASGGYEQFF
TRBD2,TRBJ2-5,TRBV4-2,-,TGTGCCAGCAGCCAGAAGGAGGCGGGAGGATCTTTGTACCAAGAGACCCAGTACTTC,CASSQKEAGGSLYQETQYF
-,TRBJ1-1,TRBV10-3,-,TGTGCCATCAGTGAGGGGAGCAGAAGCCTGAACACTGAAGCTTTCTTT,CAISEGSRSLNTEAFF
-,TRBJ1-2,TRBV6-2/TRBV6-3,-,TGTGCCAGCAGTCGAAATCAGGGTCCTCTCTACACCTTC,CASSRNQGPLYTF
-,TRBJ1-5,TRBV7-9,many,TGTGCCAGCAGCACAAATAATCAGCCCCAGCATTTT,CASSTNNQPQHF
-,TRBJ2-7,TRBV10-3,few,TGTGCCATCAGTGAGTTACGTGGGGTCGTATACGAGCAGTACTTC,CAISELRGVVYEQYF
-,TRBJ2-4,TRBV5-1,few,TGCGCCAGCAGCTTGGGACAGCCTGGGAACATTCAGTACTTC,CASSLGQPGNIQYF
TRBD2,TRBJ2-3,TRBV20-1,-,TGCAGTGCTAGGCCCGGGACTAGCGGGGCGGATACGCAGTATTTT,CSARPGTSGADTQYF